This TCR beta chain was found in a study of T cell responses to AZD1222 COVID-19 vaccine. General observations from the study: Variant regions that are unmutated are reportedly the target of nearly half of spike-specific TCRs. Clonal diversity may have been underestimated, and the donors were mostly white British, with more females than males.

Comments on this clone: Antigen specificity is unknown.

Assay: immunoSEQ multiplex PCR; the TCRdb copy retains only in-frame clones and omits some. Seen here are some 50,000 clones, about 89% observed once, and the top ten hold less than 6%. CDR3 length: 16 amino acids. The V gene's germline CDR1 is SGHTA and CDR2 FQGNSA. The ends were cut back, 5 bases at V and 5 bases at J, with 18 bases in the middle. The sequence came from an adult who received the AZD1222 COVID-19 vaccine. This chain uses TRBV7-2 with TRBJ2-2; D call uncertain. The sample here was peripheral blood, taken 28 days after the second AZD1222 dose. The CDR3 loop reads CASSAVVNIGTGELFF. CDR3 in DNA: TGTGCCAGCAGCGCTGTAGTCAATATCGGAACCGGGGAGCTGTTTTTT.